In its sample, the clone carrying this TCR beta chain was seen many times. Its cognate antigen is unknown. TCRdb independently ran MiXCR on the reads; one entry per CDR3 protein. The data contain hundreds of thousands of distinct CDR3 sequences, about a third of them seen just once; the ten biggest clones take up more than 13%. After removal of 6 bases from V and 0 bases from J, the junction contained 8 bases not matched to a gene. This CDR3 region has 15 residues. The data derive from a study of T cell repertoires in cytomegalovirus infection. Overall study: Used in the study were CMV epitopes, some recently identified and HLA-C-restricted, others well-studied and HLA-B-restricted. Public TCR beta signature analysis indicated the presence of both CMV infection and matching HLA type.

This TCR was recovered from a human donor in good health (CMV status not recorded). Some clones in this sample may be carry-over from other donors' samples. The chain recombines TRBV12-3 or TRBV12-4 with TRBJ2-7; 7 bases are shared with TRBD1. Sequencing used cultured CD8+ T cells from PBMCs, obtained from culture after CMV antigen stimulation. The CDR3 protein is CASSLTGWGSYEQYF. DNA of the CDR3: TGTGCCAGCAGCCTGACAGGGTGGGGCTCCTACGAGCAGTACTTC.